This T cell receptor beta chain was obtained from a study of T cell responses to AZD1222 COVID-19 vaccine. Clones were sequenced by immunoSEQ multiplex PCR, and TCRdb holds only the in-frame ones, with some missing. The sample holds 170,000 or so clones, 90% to 95% seen once. A remark on this clone: What it binds is unknown.

This CDR3 is 14 amino acids long. Germline CDR1 reads KGHSH; CDR2 reads LQKENI. Trimming took off 2 bases at V and 8 bases at J, with 15 bases between the two ends. Study conclusions and caveats: Unmutated variant regions are reportedly the target of nearly half of TCRs that are spike-specific. The study found vaccine-associated CD4 TCRs spanning spike, dominant at 160-218 and 743-854. At study baseline, merely five or six AZD1222 recipients were seropositive. White British ancestry dominated among donors, who included more females, and clonal diversity was possibly underestimated.

The genes are TRBV18 and TRBJ1-2; D is ambiguous. The clonotype comes from an adult who received the MenACWY meningococcal vaccine as a control. This specimen was peripheral blood, taken 28 days after the second dose of the MenACWY control vaccine. The CDR3 DNA reads as TGTGCCAGCTCACCAGTCGGCCTAATAGGGGGCTACACCTTC. This sequence encodes CASSPVGLIGGYTF.